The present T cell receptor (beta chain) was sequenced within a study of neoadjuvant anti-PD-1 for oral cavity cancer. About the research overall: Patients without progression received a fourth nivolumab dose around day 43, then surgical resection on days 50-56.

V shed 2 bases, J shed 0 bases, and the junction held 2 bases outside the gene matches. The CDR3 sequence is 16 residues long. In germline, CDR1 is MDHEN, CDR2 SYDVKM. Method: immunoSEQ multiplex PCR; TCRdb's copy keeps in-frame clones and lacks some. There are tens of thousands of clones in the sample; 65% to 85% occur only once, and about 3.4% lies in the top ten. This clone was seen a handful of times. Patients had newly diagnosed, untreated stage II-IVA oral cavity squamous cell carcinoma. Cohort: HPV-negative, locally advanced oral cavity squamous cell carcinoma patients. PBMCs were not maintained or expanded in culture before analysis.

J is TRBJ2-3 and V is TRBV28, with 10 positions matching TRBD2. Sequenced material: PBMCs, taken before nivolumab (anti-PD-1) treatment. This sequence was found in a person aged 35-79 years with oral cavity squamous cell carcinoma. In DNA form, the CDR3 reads TGTGCCAGCAGTTTAGTGGGACTAGCGAGCACAGATACGCAGTATTTT. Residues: CASSLVGLASTDTQYF. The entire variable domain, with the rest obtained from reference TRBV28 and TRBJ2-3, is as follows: DVKVTQSSRYLVKRTGEKVFLECVQDMDHENMFWYRQDPGLGLRLIYFSYDVKMKEKGDIPEGYSVSREKKERFSLILESASTNQTSMYLCASSLVGLASTDTQYFGPGTRLTVL.